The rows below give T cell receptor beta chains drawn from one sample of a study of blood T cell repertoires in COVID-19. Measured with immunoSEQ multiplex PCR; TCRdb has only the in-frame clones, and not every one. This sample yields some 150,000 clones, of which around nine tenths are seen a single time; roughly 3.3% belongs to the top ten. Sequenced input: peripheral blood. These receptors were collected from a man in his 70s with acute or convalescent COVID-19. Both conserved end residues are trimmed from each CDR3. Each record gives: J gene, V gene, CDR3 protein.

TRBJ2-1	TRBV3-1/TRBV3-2	ASSQPTGSDEQF
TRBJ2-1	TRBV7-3	ASSSVGRGHNEQF
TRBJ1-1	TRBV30	AWSAHRGTEAF
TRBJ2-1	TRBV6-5	ASSLWGDNEQF
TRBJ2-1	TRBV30	AWTSGFSYNEQF
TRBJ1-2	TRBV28	ASSSTSDREQGYGYT
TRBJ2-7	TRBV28	ASSFQNYEQY
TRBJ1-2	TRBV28	ASSSADRPSYYGYT
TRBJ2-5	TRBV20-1	SARDRGTQY
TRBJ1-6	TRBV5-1	ASSTSQGSYNSPLH
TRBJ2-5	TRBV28	ASSFGGRETQY
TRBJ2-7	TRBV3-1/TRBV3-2	ASSQDPSKLLSYEQY
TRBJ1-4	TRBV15	ATSRGGGSNEKLF
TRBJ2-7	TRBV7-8	ASSMRTSYEQY
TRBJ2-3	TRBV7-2	ASSLLEVTDTQY
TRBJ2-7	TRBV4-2	ASSQDKLSGRKVEQY
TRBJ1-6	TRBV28	ASSSTGENSPLH